Below, one TCR beta chain is given with its context. Antigen unknown. This sample is drawn from a study of shared clonotypes between healthy human individuals. Trimming cost V 5 bases and J 4 bases; bases outside gene matches: 8. The CDR3 loop spans 14 amino acids. Germline V gene lookup returns CDR1 SGHKS and CDR2 YYEKEE (reference sequence). The study enrolled healthy HIV-negative adults without recent acute infections or vaccinations as donors. CD4+ cell separation produced CD45RA+ naive and CD45RA-negative memory subsets. The assay was run at deep level. TCRdb's table, derived via immunoSEQ multiplex PCR, lists solely in-frame clones and lacks some. Seen here are about 1 million clones, approximately 80% observed once, and the top ten hold approximately 0.56%. Study observations and caveats: Despite large depth, sorted-subset datasets appeared incompletely sequenced.

This chain joins TRBV5-5 and TRBJ2-7, with 8 bases lining up with TRBD1. This clonotype was obtained from a man between 18 and 29 years old in good health. Some clones in this sample may be carry-over from other donors' samples. Source material: memory CD4+ T cells from PBMCs. The subset: CD45RA-negative fraction. DNA of the CDR3: TGTGCCAGCAGGCCTGGACAGGGTTTGTACGAGCAGTACTTC. It is translated as CASRPGQGLYEQYF.